Listed here are 22 T cell receptor beta chains from one sample, sequenced in a study of T cell responses to AZD1222 COVID-19 vaccine. Sequenced by immunoSEQ multiplex PCR; TCRdb stores in-frame clones only, minus some. The data show approximately 220,000 clones, just over 90% seen once. Sample: peripheral blood, taken on day 0 of MenACWY control vaccination. These TCRs come from an adult in good health.

The genes are TRBV30 and TRBJ1-3; D is uncertain. Trimming shortened V by 3 bases and J by 7 bases, and 16 bases separated the two germline ends. There are 14 residues in the CDR3. CDR1 is GTSNPN and CDR2 is SVGIG in the germline V gene (reference sequence). CDR3 amino acids: CAWSHDNGFNTIYF. In DNA form, the CDR3 reads TGTGCCTGGAGCCACGACAACGGTTTTAACACCATATATTTT.

The J gene is TRBJ1-2, the V gene TRBV19, with 8 bases aligning to TRBD1. The ends lost 5 bases at V and 2 bases at J; junction bases unmatched: 10. Germline V gene lookup returns CDR1 LNHDA and CDR2 SQIVND (reference sequence). This CDR3 comprises 16 residues. In nucleotides, the CDR3 is TGTGCCAGTAGTGGAGGGACAGGATTGGGCAACTATGGCTACACCTTC. Translating it yields CASSGGTGLGNYGYTF.

V is TRBV7-9 and J is TRBJ2-3; tentative D call: TRBD2 (7 bases). Germline lookup yields CDR1 SEHNR and CDR2 FQNEAQ (reference sequence). Trimming cost V 5 bases and J 6 bases, with 18 bases left between them. This CDR3 has 15 residues. This chain's CDR3 is CASSPGGADFDTQYF. The CDR3 DNA reads as TGTGCCAGCAGCCCTGGGGGGGCCGACTTCGATACGCAGTATTTT.

The V call is TRBV7-9, the J call TRBJ1-4; D not resolved. CDR1 and CDR2 (germline): SEHNR, FQNEAQ (reference sequence). Trimming removed 0 bases from V and 4 bases from J, with 12 bases in between. CDR3 size: 16 residues. The CDR3 here is CASSLATGILNEKLFF. CDR3 DNA: TGTGCCAGCAGCTTAGCGACGGGGATTCTTAATGAAAAACTGTTTTTT.

This rearrangement joins TRBV12-3 or TRBV12-4 to TRBJ1-5; TRBD1 is a possible D gene (6 bases). The V end lost 6 bases, the J end lost 3 bases, and 9 bases lay between the germline ends. The CDR3 consists of 13 residues. CDR3 sequence reads: CASRQGLNQPQHF. The CDR3 DNA sequence: TGTGCCAGCAGACAGGGCCTCAATCAGCCCCAGCATTTT.

V and J are TRBV3-1 (or the pseudogene TRBV3-2) and TRBJ2-7; TRBD2 aligns across 8 bases. CDR1 is LGHDT, CDR2 YNNKEL, per germline (reference sequence). CDR3 size: 15 residues. Trimming took 4 bases from V and 1 from J; bases not matched to a gene: 6. The CDR3 sequence: CASSLAAGASYEQYF. In DNA, the CDR3 is TGTGCCAGCAGCCTCGCAGCGGGGGCATCCTACGAGCAGTACTTC.

On this clone: The same CDR3 can be traced to other DNA sequences in this sample. This chain links TRBV30 with TRBJ1-5; no clear D. Deletions cut 0 bases from V and 4 bases from J, with 7 bases between. Per the germline V gene, CDR1 is GTSNPN and CDR2 is SVGIG (reference sequence). The CDR3 is 13 amino acids. In DNA form, the CDR3 reads TGTGCCTGGAGTGTGAGCGGGAATCAGCCCCAGCATTTT. This gives the protein CAWSVSGNQPQHF.

J is TRBJ2-2 and V is TRBV7-2; D is undetermined. Trimming shortened V by 5 bases and J by 7 bases, and 8 bases separated the two germline ends. The CDR3 sequence is 12 residues long. Germline V gene data show CDR1 as SGHTA and CDR2 as FQGNSA. As DNA, the CDR3 is TGTGCCAGCAGCACTCGGAACGGGGAGCTGTTTTTT. This codes for CASSTRNGELFF.

The chain couples TRBV24-1 to TRBJ2-1; either TRBD1 or TRBD2 may supply D (5 bases each). V lost 10 bases to trimming and J lost 4 bases, with 13 bases between them. The germline V gene encodes CDR1 KGHDR and CDR2 SFDVKD. The CDR3 sequence is 13 residues long. CDR3 in amino acids: CATKRGPYNEQFF. The CDR3 nucleotides read TGTGCCACAAAGAGGGGTCCGTACAATGAGCAGTTCTTC.

The chain is built from TRBV5-1 and TRBJ1-1; no firm D call. V was shortened by 4 bases and J by 1 base, with 11 bases between the two germline ends. The CDR3 consists of 14 residues. CDR1 and CDR2 (germline): SGHRS, YFSETQ. The CDR3 bases are TGCGCCAGCAGCCTCTTCTCGTCGAACACTGAAGCTTTCTTT. Translated, it gives CASSLFSSNTEAFF.

This chain uses TRBV27 with TRBJ2-2, with D possibly matching TRBD2 (6 bases). With 3 bases removed from V and 7 bases from J, the gap between germline ends came to 9 bases. CDR1 and CDR2 (germline): MNHEY, SMNVEV (reference sequence). This CDR3 spans 13 amino acids. The CDR3 nucleotides are TGTGCCAGCAGTTTCTCCGGGGGCGGGGAGCTGTTTTTT. As protein: CASSFSGGGELFF.

This chain links TRBV19 with TRBJ1-6; D unresolved. Per the germline V gene, CDR1 is LNHDA and CDR2 is SQIVND (reference sequence). Trimming took off 1 base at V and 10 bases at J, with 5 bases between the two ends. The CDR3 extends over 12 amino acids. The CDR3 DNA is TGTGCCAGTAGTATAGTAGAATCACCCCTCCACTTT. Translating it yields CASSIVESPLHF.

This chain uses TRBV6-4 with TRBJ2-3, with TRBD2 identical over 10 bases. After removal of 3 bases from V and 1 base from J, the junction contained 1 base not matched to a gene. The CDR3 covers 15 residues. Germline loops: CDR1 MRHNA, CDR2 SNTAGT. The CDR3 nucleotides read TGTGCCAGCAGTGAAACTAGCGGGGGCACAGATACGCAGTATTTT. It translates to CASSETSGGTDTQYF.

This chain links TRBV18 with TRBJ1-6; 8 nucleotides align to TRBD1. Germline V gene data show CDR1 as KGHSH and CDR2 as LQKENI. The CDR3 runs to 18 residues. V dropped 4 bases and J dropped 7; count of bases not matched to a gene: 15. CDR3 protein: CASSRMQSGQGSNSPLHF. CDR3 DNA sequence: TGTGCCAGCTCACGGATGCAGTCCGGACAGGGCTCAAATTCACCCCTCCACTTT.

This chain connects TRBV6-5 to TRBJ1-1, with TRBD1 as a possible D gene (5 bases). V lost 6 bases, J lost 1 base, and 15 bases lay in between. The germline CDR1 and CDR2 sequences are MNHEY and SVGAGI. This CDR3 has 15 residues. The DNA for the CDR3 is TGTGCCAGCAGCCCGGGGGGGAGTGAGAACACTGAAGCTTTCTTT. It specifies CASSPGGSENTEAFF.

The chain joins TRBV19 to TRBJ1-2; D is perhaps TRBD1 (5 bases). Germline V gene sequence: CDR1 LNHDA, CDR2 SQIVND (reference sequence). This CDR3 has 12 residues. Trimming removed 5 bases at V and 7 bases at J, with 11 bases between. CDR3 sequence reads: CASSPGPSGYTF. The CDR3 coding sequence is TGTGCCAGTAGTCCGGGACCCTCTGGCTACACCTTC.

This chain connects TRBV2 to TRBJ2-2, with D maybe TRBD2 (5 bases). The CDR3 has 18 residues. The germline V gene has CDR1 SNHLY and CDR2 FYNNEI. V was cut by 10 bases and J by 0 bases, with 24 bases left in between. CDR3 residues: CATRQIGGSLANTGELFF. The CDR3, as DNA: TGTGCCACGCGCCAGATCGGCGGGTCTCTGGCGAACACCGGGGAGCTGTTTTTT. Combining the CDR3 with reference TRBV2 and TRBJ2-2 gives the whole variable domain EPEVTQTPSHQVTQMGQEVILRCVPISNHLYFYWYRQILGQKVEFLVSFYNNEISEKSEIFDDQFSVERPDGSNFTLKIRSTKLEDSAMYFCATRQIGGSLANTGELFFGEGSRLTVL.

The V call is TRBV3-1 (or the pseudogene TRBV3-2), the J call TRBJ2-7; D gene uncertain. The CDR3 consists of 13 residues. V was shortened by 1 base and J by 4 bases, with 8 bases between the two germline ends. From germline, CDR1 is LGHDT and CDR2 YNNKEL (reference sequence). CDR3 bases: TGTGCCAGCAGCCAAGTCAGTTCGTACGAGCAGTACTTC. Residues: CASSQVSSYEQYF.

Turning to this clone: The junction does not match germline at one end; this may be a read error. V gene TRBV12-5 combines with J gene TRBJ1-1; D is unclear. Germline lookup yields CDR1 LGHNT and CDR2 FRNRAP. This CDR3 has 14 amino acids. The CDR3 sequence is CASGLVGVDTEAFF. Here the CDR3 DNA reads TGTGCTAGTGGTCTGGTCGGCGTCGACACTGAAGCTTTCTTT.

This clone was seen a few times. This chain uses TRBV19 with TRBJ2-2; 8 positions agree with TRBD1. V shed 11 bases and J 10 bases; nucleotides not matched to a gene: 12. Germline V gives CDR1 LNHDA, CDR2 SQIVND (reference sequence). The CDR3 covers 13 residues. Here the CDR3 reads CAGHPQGVEELFF. The CDR3 DNA follows: TGTGCCGGCCACCCACAGGGGGTTGAGGAGCTGTTTTTT.

This chain uses TRBV6-1 with TRBJ1-1, with 8 positions matching TRBD1. J was trimmed by 5 bases and V by 1 base; bases with no gene match: 6. This CDR3 region has 15 residues. CDR1 is MNHNS, CDR2 SASEGT, per germline. The CDR3 reads CASSEVTGGGTEAFF. As DNA, the CDR3 is TGTGCCAGCAGTGAAGTAACAGGGGGAGGAACTGAAGCTTTCTTT.

The chain employs TRBV7-8 and TRBJ1-5; D is unresolved. CDR1 is SGHVS and CDR2 is FQNEAQ in the germline V gene. The CDR3 has 13 amino acids. V was shortened by 4 bases and J by 3 bases, with 7 bases between the two germline ends. CDR3 sequence (DNA): TGTGCCAGCAGCTCCCAAACCAATCAGCCCCAGCATTTT. It codes for CASSSQTNQPQHF. Full variable domain (missing parts from reference TRBV7-8 and TRBJ1-5): GAGVSQSPRYKVAKRGQDVALRCDPISGHVSLFWYQQALGQGPEFLTYFQNEAQLDKSGLPSDRFFAERPEGSVSTLKIQRTQQEDSAVYLCASSSQTNQPQHFGDGTRLSIL.